This TCR beta chain was recovered during a study of blood T cell repertoires in COVID-19. About the research overall: COVID-19 samples from acute and convalescent phases originated in the United States, Italy and Spain.

Libraries were prepared by immunoSEQ multiplex PCR; TCRdb keeps only in-frame clonotypes and omits some of them. Of approximately 300,000 clones listed, approximately 80% are singletons. This clone came up once. CDR3 length: 18 amino acids. CDR1 and CDR2 from the germline V gene are SGHDN and FVKESK. V trimming: 4 bases; J trimming: 5 bases; junction bases outside the gene matches: 12. J is TRBJ2-5 and V is TRBV14, with TRBD2 identical over 14 bases. This TCR was recovered from a woman aged 45-59 years with active or convalescent COVID-19. The sequenced sample consisted of peripheral blood. The CDR3 is CASSLKGVGLAGVETQYF. DNA of the CDR3: TGTGCCAGCAGCCTTAAGGGCGTGGGACTAGCGGGAGTGGAGACCCAGTACTTC.